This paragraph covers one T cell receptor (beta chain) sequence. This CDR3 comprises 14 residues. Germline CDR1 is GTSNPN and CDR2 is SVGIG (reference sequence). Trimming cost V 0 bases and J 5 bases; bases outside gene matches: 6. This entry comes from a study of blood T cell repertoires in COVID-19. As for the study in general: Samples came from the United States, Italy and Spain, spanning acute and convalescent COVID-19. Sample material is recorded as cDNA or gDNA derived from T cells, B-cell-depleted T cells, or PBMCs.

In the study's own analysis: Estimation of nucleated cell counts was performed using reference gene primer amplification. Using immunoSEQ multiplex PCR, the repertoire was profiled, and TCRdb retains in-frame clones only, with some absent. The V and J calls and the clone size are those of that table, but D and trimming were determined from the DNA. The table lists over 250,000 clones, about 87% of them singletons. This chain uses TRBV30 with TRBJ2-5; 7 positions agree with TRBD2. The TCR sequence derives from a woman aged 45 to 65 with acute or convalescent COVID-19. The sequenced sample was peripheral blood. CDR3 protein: CAWSVRGSPETQYF. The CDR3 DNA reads TGTGCCTGGAGTGTGCGCGGGAGCCCGGAGACCCAGTACTTC.